Detailed here is one T cell receptor (beta chain). The sequencing template was cDNA reverse transcribed from extracted RNA. The table came from immunoSEQ multiplex PCR; TCRdb's copy has only in-frame clones and leaves some out. Among 150,000 to 200,000 clones listed, roughly 64% were seen once. These data originate in a study of CD8+ T cells in alopecia areata. Treatment given: oral pan-JAK inhibitor, 5-10 mg twice daily. This sequence originates from a human donor with alopecia areata. This sample comprised CD8+ T cells sorted from blood, obtained at week 24, from a patient treated with tofacitinib.

This CDR3 reads CASSESAEKLFF. DNA of the CDR3: TGTGCCAGCAGTGAATCCGCGGAAAAACTGTTTTTT. This chain joins TRBV25-1 and TRBJ1-4, with D unresolved. The V end lost 1 base, the J end lost 8 bases, and 5 bases lay between the germline ends. CDR3 length: 12 amino acids. The germline gives CDR1 MGHDK, CDR2 SYGVNS.